This T cell receptor (beta chain) was sequenced during a study of T cell responses to AZD1222 COVID-19 vaccine. Background on the study: Second doses that came at about 4 or about 12 weeks were put together. Study-wide results and limits: Targeting of unmutated variant regions was reportedly seen in nearly half of spike-specific TCRs.

Comments on this clone: Its antigen is unknown.

Germline lookup yields CDR1 ENHRY and CDR2 SYGVKD. The V and J ends lost 6 bases and 5 bases respectively, with 14 bases between them. This CDR3 is 14 amino acids long. The table came from immunoSEQ multiplex PCR; TCRdb's copy has only in-frame clones and leaves some out. The profile shows around 160,000 clones, 85% to 95% of them singletons. This sample comprised peripheral blood, obtained on day 0 of AZD1222 vaccination. The V and J genes are TRBV10-3 and TRBJ1-5; no firm D call. This TCR was recovered from an adult in good health. The CDR3 nucleotides read TGTGCCATCAGCCTGACCGCCACCGATCAGCCCCAGCATTTT. Protein product: CAISLTATDQPQHF.